The 8 T cell receptor beta chains below all came from one sample that was sequenced in a study of response to subunit inactivated influenza vaccine. TCRdb reanalysed the RT-PCR reads using MiXCR and keeps one entry per CDR3 protein. The table includes fewer than 700,000 distinct CDR3 sequences, under 15% detected once. Sequencing was performed on PBMCs from blood, taken about 40 days after vaccination. These TCRs come from a man aged 50 to 60 who received an inactivated influenza vaccine.

This clonotype has a count of ten or more. The chain joins TRBV12-3 or TRBV12-4 to TRBJ2-7; D perhaps matches TRBD1 (6 bases). The CDR3 is 13 amino acids. The V end lost 3 bases, the J end lost 6 bases, and 12 bases lay between the germline ends. In DNA form, the CDR3 reads TGTGCCAGCAGTTTTTCAGGGGACGGCGAGCAGTACTTC. This translates into CASSFSGDGEQYF.

This clonotype has just a few counts. V gene TRBV7-2 combines with J gene TRBJ2-1; maybe TRBD1 (7 bases). The V end was cut by 1 base, the J end by 6 bases, with 16 bases between. Germline assignment: CDR1 SGHTA and CDR2 FQGNSA. The CDR3 has 16 residues. The DNA of the CDR3 is TGTGCCAGCAGCTTAGTAGGTCAGGGGGGATTCAATGAGCAGTTCTTC. It codes for CASSLVGQGGFNEQFF.

This clonotype has a single count. The chain couples TRBV20-1 to TRBJ2-3; 8 positions agree with TRBD1. CDR1 is DFQATT and CDR2 is SNEGSKA in the germline V gene (reference sequence). J gave up 1 base and V 3 bases, and 3 bases lay outside the gene matches. The CDR3 loop spans 14 amino acids. CDR3 nucleotide sequence: TGCAGTGCTAGCCAGGGGGCTCGCACAGATACGCAGTATTTT. Translating gives CSASQGARTDTQYF.

Here the CDR3 DNA reads TGTGCCAGCAGGGAAGCGGGAGGGCCTATCAGTGAGCAGTACTTC. Translated, it gives CASREAGGPISEQYF. V and J are TRBV12-3 or TRBV12-4 and TRBJ2-7; 10 bases are shared with TRBD2. The CDR3 length is 15 residues. The junction had 12 bases not matched to a gene; V was cut back by 6 bases and J by 7 bases.

This clonotype was observed many times. V is TRBV4-2 and J is TRBJ1-5; no firm D call. Germline CDR1 is LGHNA and CDR2 is YNFKEQ. V shed 0 bases and J shed 0 bases, with 12 bases lying between them. This CDR3 region has 17 residues. The CDR3 is CASSQEDGINSNQPQHF. The CDR3 coding sequence is TGTGCCAGCAGCCAAGAGGATGGCATTAATAGCAATCAGCCCCAGCATTTT.

DNA for the CDR3: TGTGCCAGCACAGGGGCCGGGGAGCAGTTCTTC. Its protein is CASTGAGEQFF. The chain employs TRBV7-6 and TRBJ2-1; a possible D gene is TRBD1 (6 bases). The germline CDR1 and CDR2 sequences are SGHVS and FNYEAQ. The CDR3 consists of 11 residues. Trimming cost V 7 bases and J 10 bases, with 11 bases left between them.

There are many counts of this clonotype. The chain couples TRBV24-1 to TRBJ1-3; D is perhaps TRBD1 (6 bases). Trimming cost V 3 bases and J 0 bases, with 11 bases left between them. The germline gives CDR1 KGHDR, CDR2 SFDVKD. The CDR3 spans 16 residues. CDR3 sequence: CATSDPGGSSGNTIYF. Here the CDR3 DNA reads TGTGCCACCAGTGATCCGGGGGGCAGCTCTGGAAACACCATATATTTT.

CDR3 residues: CASSLAGRRTTYGYTF. DNA for the CDR3: TGTGCCAGCAGCTTAGCGGGTCGGCGTACTACCTATGGCTACACCTTC. This chain connects TRBV7-2 to TRBJ1-2; D is undetermined. Trimming pared 0 bases from V and 4 bases from J, leaving 15 bases between. The CDR3 has 16 residues. Germline CDR1 SGHTA, CDR2 FQGNSA.